These T cell receptor beta chains were read from a single sample in a study of identical twins. MiXCR, applied by TCRdb to the 5' RACE reads, yields one record per CDR3 protein. The table lists some 730,000 distinct CDR3 sequences, 18% of them singletons. These data were also reused for a study on T cells expressing NK-cell markers.

Source material: PBMCs. All receptors come from a woman in her late teens or twenties in good health. Both conserved end residues are part of each CDR3. D genes are given only for firm matches. Size tells how often a clone was seen (once, few, many) or the class of an expanded clone, and some rows leave it out.

j_gene | abundance | d_gene | v_gene | CDR3aa | CDR3nt
TRBJ2-1 | - | - | TRBV9 | CASSARLEGYNEQFF | TGTGCCAGCAGCGCCCGACTAGAGGGTTACAATGAGCAGTTCTTC
TRBJ1-6 | few | TRBD1 | TRBV12-3/TRBV12-4 | CASSSTGPNSPLHF | TGTGCCAGCAGTTCGACAGGGCCTAATTCACCCCTCCACTTT
TRBJ2-1 | few | - | TRBV6-2/TRBV6-3 | CASSYSRGRPYNEQFF | TGTGCCAGCAGTTACTCGAGAGGGCGCCCATACAATGAGCAGTTCTTC
TRBJ2-7 | - | - | TRBV20-1 | CSAYLEYEQYF | TGCAGTGCCTACCTAGAATACGAGCAGTACTTC
TRBJ1-1 | few | TRBD1 | TRBV6-5 | CASSNRGFTEAFF | TGTGCCAGCAGTAACAGGGGTTTTACTGAAGCTTTCTTT
TRBJ1-2 | many | TRBD1 | TRBV12-3/TRBV12-4 | CASSLPGGYGYTF | TGTGCCAGCAGTTTGCCAGGGGGGTATGGCTACACCTTC
TRBJ2-3 | - | TRBD2 | TRBV2 | CASSQTGTTPTDTQYF | TGTGCCAGCAGTCAGACCGGGACTACTCCCACAGATACGCAGTATTTT
TRBJ2-1 | few | TRBD2 | TRBV9 | CASSVEVRGSNEQFF | TGTGCCAGCAGCGTAGAGGTGCGGGGGAGCAATGAGCAGTTCTTC
TRBJ2-3 | many | TRBD2 | TRBV12-3/TRBV12-4 | CASSSQRGGNKDTQYF | TGTGCCAGCAGTTCCCAGCGGGGGGGCAATAAAGATACGCAGTATTTT
TRBJ2-7 | - | - | TRBV29-1 | CSGGRGYEQYF | TGCAGCGGCGGCAGGGGATACGAGCAGTACTTC
TRBJ2-2 | - | TRBD2 | TRBV6-2/TRBV6-3 | CASSDGLASTGELFF | TGTGCCAGCAGTGACGGACTAGCCTCCACCGGGGAGCTGTTTTTT
TRBJ1-1 | few | - | TRBV12-3/TRBV12-4 | CASSLGSLGPDTEAFF | TGTGCCAGCAGTTTAGGTAGTTTGGGACCCGACACTGAAGCTTTCTTT
TRBJ2-4 | - | TRBD1 | TRBV6-5 | CASSYSRDSKNIQYF | TGTGCCAGCAGTTACTCTCGGGACAGCAAAAACATTCAGTACTTC
TRBJ2-7 | - | - | TRBV7-8 | CASSFWETSYEQYF | TGTGCCAGCAGCTTCTGGGAGACCTCCTACGAGCAGTACTTC
TRBJ1-1 | - | - | TRBV6-2/TRBV6-3 | CASSGSRGAFF | TGTGCCAGCAGTGGAAGTCGGGGAGCTTTCTTT
TRBJ2-3 | - | TRBD2 | TRBV12-3/TRBV12-4 | CASSRPRSGGSTDTQYF | TGTGCCAGCAGCCGACCACGGTCGGGGGGGAGCACAGATACGCAGTATTTT
TRBJ1-1 | - | - | TRBV20-1 | CSARGDRQNTEAFF | TGCAGTGCTAGGGGAGACAGACAGAACACTGAAGCTTTCTTT
TRBJ1-2 | few | - | TRBV4-1 | CASSQGRAANYGYTF | TGCGCCAGCAGCCAAGGAAGAGCTGCTAACTATGGCTACACCTTC
TRBJ2-3 | - | TRBD2 | TRBV5-1 | CASSSGGLAGGHGDTQYF | TGCGCCAGCAGCTCCGGCGGATTAGCGGGAGGTCACGGAGATACGCAGTATTTT
TRBJ2-7 | - | - | TRBV5-6 | CASSVASLHSYEQYF | TGTGCCAGCAGCGTTGCGTCCCTTCACTCCTACGAGCAGTACTTC
TRBJ2-3 | - | - | TRBV29-1 | CSVEDQTPNSPTDTQYF | TGCAGCGTTGAAGATCAGACACCTAACTCGCCCACAGATACGCAGTATTTT
TRBJ2-7 | - | TRBD2 | TRBV4-3 | CASSQDLTSGSHEQYF | TGCGCCAGCAGCCAAGATTTGACTAGCGGGAGCCACGAGCAGTACTTC
TRBJ2-1 | - | - | TRBV5-5 | CASRRGTWDGEQFF | TGTGCCAGCAGAAGGGGGACGTGGGACGGGGAGCAGTTCTTC
TRBJ2-3 | few | - | TRBV12-3/TRBV12-4 | CASSFINTQYF | TGTGCCAGCAGTTTCATAAATACGCAGTATTTT
TRBJ2-1 | few | TRBD2 | TRBV12-3/TRBV12-4 | CASRDRAGGPYNEQFF | TGTGCCAGCAGAGACCGAGCGGGGGGGCCTTACAATGAGCAGTTCTTC
TRBJ2-3 | few | TRBD2 | TRBV5-6 | CASRTGGEVPQYF | TGTGCCAGCAGAACGGGAGGAGAGGTTCCGCAGTATTTT
TRBJ2-7 | - | TRBD2 | TRBV20-1 | CSASIPASGSSYEQYF | TGCAGTGCTAGCATACCGGCTAGCGGGAGCTCCTACGAGCAGTACTTC
TRBJ2-1 | - | TRBD2 | TRBV6-1 | CASSPSGSGVSYNEQFF | TGTGCCAGCAGTCCCTCTGGGAGCGGGGTGTCCTACAATGAGCAGTTCTTC
TRBJ2-1 | - | TRBD2 | TRBV20-1 | CSAGDHGTSGEQFF | TGCAGTGCTGGCGATCACGGGACTAGCGGTGAGCAGTTCTTC
TRBJ1-2 | few | - | TRBV7-2 | CASSLEAYRYGYTF | TGTGCCAGCAGCTTAGAGGCATACAGATATGGCTACACCTTC
TRBJ2-1 | - | TRBD2 | TRBV5-1 | CASSLATSGRNEQFF | TGCGCCAGCAGCTTGGCCACCAGCGGGAGGAATGAGCAGTTCTTC
TRBJ2-7 | few | - | TRBV12-3/TRBV12-4 | CASSPGGNEQYF | TGTGCCAGCAGTCCTGGGGGGAACGAGCAGTACTTC
TRBJ2-7 | few | TRBD2 | TRBV12-3/TRBV12-4 | CASSIAGLTYEQYF | TGTGCCAGCAGTATAGCGGGGCTAACCTACGAGCAGTACTTC
TRBJ2-7 | - | TRBD1 | TRBV11-2 | CASSGWDRVKSEQYF | TGTGCCAGCAGCGGTTGGGACAGGGTGAAAAGCGAGCAGTACTTC
TRBJ2-1 | - | TRBD2 | TRBV29-1 | CSVQTSGAYNEQFF | TGCAGCGTACAAACTAGCGGAGCCTACAATGAGCAGTTCTTC
TRBJ1-2 | - | TRBD1 | TRBV12-3/TRBV12-4 | CASRTGQGINGYTF | TGTGCCAGCAGAACCGGACAGGGAATTAATGGCTACACCTTC
TRBJ2-7 | - | - | TRBV2 | CASNKGRLSSYEQYF | TGTGCCAGCAATAAAGGGAGACTCAGCTCCTACGAGCAGTACTTC
TRBJ2-1 | - | TRBD2 | TRBV20-1 | CSASQGLAGGPRIEQFF | TGCAGTGCTAGCCAGGGACTAGCGGGAGGGCCAAGGATTGAGCAGTTCTTC
TRBJ1-4 | - | - | TRBV12-3/TRBV12-4 | CATKAGEKLFF | TGTGCCACAAAGGCAGGTGAAAAACTGTTTTTT
TRBJ2-3 | few | - | TRBV11-2 | CASSQPVGTQYF | TGTGCCAGCAGCCAACCGGTCGGTACGCAGTATTTT
TRBJ1-6 | few | - | TRBV12-3/TRBV12-4 | CASSSTRPEHNSPLHF | TGTGCCAGCAGTTCCACCCGCCCAGAGCATAATTCACCCCTCCACTTT
TRBJ1-5 | few | - | TRBV12-3/TRBV12-4 | CASSFSENQPQHF | TGTGCCAGCAGTTTTTCCGAAAATCAGCCCCAGCATTTT
TRBJ1-2 | few | - | TRBV12-3/TRBV12-4 | CASSWGHLNYGYTF | TGTGCCAGCAGTTGGGGACACCTGAACTATGGCTACACCTTC
TRBJ2-1 | - | - | TRBV10-3 | CAISESARMQFF | TGTGCCATCAGTGAGTCAGCGCGGATGCAGTTCTTC
TRBJ2-7 | - | - | TRBV9 | CASSVDERYYEQYF | TGTGCCAGCAGCGTAGACGAGCGGTACTACGAGCAGTACTTC
TRBJ2-1 | - | - | TRBV20-1 | CSAFFWANNEQFF | TGCAGTGCTTTCTTCTGGGCCAACAATGAGCAGTTCTTC
TRBJ2-7 | - | - | TRBV6-6 | CASSAGTYYEQYF | TGTGCCAGCAGCGCCGGGACGTACTACGAGCAGTACTTC
TRBJ2-5 | - | - | TRBV7-6 | CASSLVSGPQETQYF | TGTGCCAGCAGCTTAGTCTCTGGACCCCAAGAGACCCAGTACTTC
TRBJ2-7 | few | TRBD2 | TRBV5-1 | CASSFGTSPTYEQYF | TGCGCCAGCAGCTTCGGGACTAGCCCCACCTACGAGCAGTACTTC
TRBJ2-5 | few | TRBD2 | TRBV20-1 | CSARDWASGAQETQYF | TGCAGTGCTAGAGATTGGGCTAGCGGTGCTCAAGAGACCCAGTACTTC
TRBJ1-1 | - | - | TRBV11-3 | CASSLGADNFKAFF | TGTGCCAGCAGCTTGGGGGCCGACAACTTTAAGGCTTTCTTT
TRBJ2-6 | - | - | TRBV7-8 | CASSPPTGTGANVLTF | TGTGCCAGCAGCCCCCCCACAGGGACCGGGGCCAACGTCCTGACTTTC
TRBJ2-2 | - | - | TRBV10-3 | CAISQGAGELFF | TGTGCCATCAGCCAAGGTGCCGGGGAGCTGTTTTTT
TRBJ2-1 | - | TRBD2 | TRBV2 | CASSKSGGSYNEQFF | TGTGCCAGCAGTAAGAGCGGGGGCTCCTACAATGAGCAGTTCTTC
TRBJ1-5 | few | - | TRBV6-1 | CAASGAGGSNQPQHF | TGTGCCGCCAGCGGTGCGGGTGGGAGCAATCAGCCCCAGCATTTT